This T cell receptor beta chain was captured by sequencing in a study of cytomegalovirus exposure and HLA in healthy donors (dated by TCRdb to the late 2010s). About the investigation overall: An earlier analysis of approximately 640 of the donors reported roughly 270 Gb of sequence data and about 100 million unique TCR beta sequences from roughly 200 million T cells. An early release that covered several hundred HLA-typed donors contained about 290 gigabases of sequencing data and tens of millions of unique TCR sequences. The genetic ancestry cluster associated with self-reported Caucasian donors included about 81% of the 398 genotyped donors. The study aimed to test whether signatures of past pathogen exposure could be identified by cataloging public T cell receptors. The study profiled the T cell repertoires of around 700 subjects by immunosequencing and related them to cytomegalovirus serostatus. In addition to the first cohort of about 650 subjects, a separate validation cohort of around 110 different subjects was used. The study combined high-throughput TCR immunosequencing, statistical association of individual TCRs with disease status, and machine learning to predict cytomegalovirus infection status. To study patterns of TCR occurrence, a later analysis re-analyzed previously published TCR beta repertoires from around 660 donors and added high-resolution HLA genotyping. In the later analysis, no new phenotypic data were used to find candidate immune exposures; instead, reliance was placed on TCR beta sequences and their occurrence across donors. An earlier analysis of several hundred of the donors applied high-throughput TCR beta sequencing to assess whether each TCR beta V gene segment acted as functional or pseudogenic. Donor age, sex, ethnicity and CMV serostatus were collected together with the repertoire data. A later genetic analysis took genome-wide SNP genotypes for 398 of the 666 donors and used that subset as a discovery cohort. All discovery cohort repertoires had been generated on a single sequencing platform. Class I and class II HLA loci were covered by the typing at four-digit resolution. Typing coverage differed by locus: A, B, C, DRB1 and DQB1 were typed in roughly 620-630 donors, DQA1 in around 500, DPA1 in some 610, and DPB1 in 400 to 480. Five DR-DQ haplotypes were handled as single units for association and clustering, since linkage in the cohort was strong. Among 398 genotyped donors of the cohort, an average of approximately 250,000 unique TCR beta nucleotide sequences were sequenced per donor, 15% to 20% of them non-productive.

Broad study findings and their caveats: This cohort had only TCR beta chains sequenced, and the lack of alpha or paired-chain data limited which features could be detected. In a later analysis, 16,951 TCR beta sequences were associated with specific HLA alleles at a false discovery rate of 0.05. Assigning TCR associations to individual alleles was difficult when HLA alleles, especially DR and DQ, strongly co-occurred. The only immune exposure information available for the cohort was CMV serostatus. A further reported finding was that TCR beta sequences accurately predicted the HLA-A and HLA-B alleles for most subjects in the first cohort. In the study, 164 TCR beta chains were listed as associated with cytomegalovirus. Most TCR sequences were observed very rarely across donors, whereas some public TCRs were present in many individuals. A later analysis found that HLA-associated TCR beta chains were more clonally expanded and had lower generation probabilities than equally common non-associated chains. According to a later analysis, parvovirus B19, influenza, CMV and Epstein-Barr virus appeared linked to several top co-occurrence clusters. An earlier analysis of approximately 590 of the donors showed that most TCR beta V segments appeared in productive rearrangements either about 87% or about 30% of the time, which broadly matched IMGT annotations. Some IMGT-functional V segments, including TRBV6-2 and TRBV6-3, could not be told apart with the 87-base-pair reads, so those segments were excluded. Correlated functional status among segregating V segments might reflect linkage disequilibrium, but an unknown experimental factor could not be ruled out. Because counts were too low, some 16 rarely observed V segments, including chromosome 9 orphons, were excluded from the earlier analysis of 587 of the donors. A cluster of highly shared sequence variants was judged likely to represent a technical artifact of the sequencing pipeline. Because HLA typing was missing for some donors at each locus, association tests included only the typed subset. Roughly uniform sequencing depth across donors was assumed in presence/absence analyses, although this assumption may not hold. Three of the identified cytomegalovirus-associated TCR beta chains were confirmed in vitro to be specific for cytomegalovirus antigens. An association between a missense DCLRE1C variant and V-gene and J-gene trimming of TCR beta chains was found in a later genetic analysis and replicated in an independent cohort. In a later analysis, the rate of TCR association differed among HLA loci, with DRB1 alleles having the most associated TCRs and HLA-C alleles having the fewest. The authors suggested that the approach could potentially be generalized to other disease states and immunological phenotypes. Most CMV-associated TCR beta chains appeared to be HLA-restricted in a later analysis, and the HLA associations seemed to be driven largely by CMV exposure. Compared with the roughly 710-donor mean, donors in an Asian-associated ancestry cluster had fewer N-insertions in productive TCRs, according to a later genetic analysis. Cytomegalovirus status was reported to be diagnosed by the classifier with high specificity and sensitivity in both the original and validation cohorts.

To note about this clone: No antigen is known for it. Base qualities are not recorded, but no much larger clone differs from it by a single base.

In total, 630 or so healthy bone marrow donors made up the cohort. Cohort members were all nominally healthy when sampled, although unrecorded immune exposures were likely present. The donor tested CMV seropositive and was one of the 289 seropositive cohort members. A peripheral blood sample was collected from each donor, and TCR beta sequencing was performed on peripheral blood mononuclear cells. The Qiagen DNeasy Blood Extraction Kit was used to extract genomic DNA from the blood cell samples. V is cut back by 2 bases and J by 14 bases, with 13 bases in the junction unmatched. The CDR3 spans 15 residues, from the cysteine through the phenylalanine. Here the CDR3 DNA is all that survives: 45 bases in frame from base 1. CDR1 and CDR2 were assigned from the germline V gene (reference sequence) as GTSNPN and SVGIG. The library was generated by the immunoSEQ multiplex PCR assay. The multiplex PCR relied on a mix of 60 forward primers for TCR Vbeta segments and 13 reverse primers for TCR Jbeta segments. The CDR3 region of rearranged TCR beta genes was amplified from genomic DNA with a multiplex PCR assay. On the Illumina HiSeq System, the amplified TCR beta libraries were sequenced as 87-base-pair reads. The authors' analysis ran thus. A later analysis counted about 80 million unique TCR beta chains across the roughly 700 repertoires, and about 10 million of these chains were shared by at least two donors. To remove PCR and sequencing errors, raw reads were error-corrected and collapsed into unique sequences using a nearest-neighbor algorithm that merged closely related sequences. V, D and J gene segments were assigned by aligning CDR3 sequences to IMGT reference sequences. For a sequence to be retained, a match of at least six nucleotides was required to both a V gene segment and a J gene segment. A rearrangement counted as productive if the CDR3 had no stop codons and remained in frame with V and J, and every other rearrangement counted as non-productive. Following IMGT convention, CDR3 was defined as the stretch from the second conserved V-encoded cysteine to the conserved J-encoded phenylalanine. The earlier analysis of a few hundred of the donors excluded any sequence lacking an unambiguous match to a single V gene segment. In an earlier analysis of approximately 500 of the donors, a V segment was called functional when productive rearrangements were above 56.7%, and segregating when the standard deviation between donors exceeded 5%. A statistical classification framework was built to diagnose cytomegalovirus status from the catalog of TCR beta chain sequences. In a later analysis, TCR nucleotide sequences were compared against IMGT/GENE-DB human TR gene sequences so that V and J genes could be assigned. A later analysis assigned CDR3 sequences and most-parsimonious VDJ recombination scenarios with the TCRdist pipeline. In a later analysis, each TCR beta chain was defined by its CDR3 amino acid sequence together with its V-gene family, and reads lacking a unique V-gene family were excluded. A later analysis removed roughly 590 highly shared, low-generation-probability nucleotide sequences to deal with suspected cross-contamination and a sequencing artifact. In a later analysis, a clonal expansion index for each public chain was calculated from normalized within-repertoire ranks of inferred template counts. In a later analysis, generation probabilities were computed with a VDJ recombination model fitted to out-of-frame rearrangements, and the resulting probabilities were checked against IGoR. In a later analysis, TCR-TCR, TCR-HLA and TCR-CMV co-occurrence was scored with hypergeometric tests, and a repertoire-size bias correction was applied to TCR pairs. A later analysis estimated false discovery rates by permuting HLA or CMV assignments 20 times. A later analysis grouped co-occurring TCRs with DBSCAN, adding TCRdist sequence similarity when clustering within HLA-allele-positive subsets. Co-occurrence clustering excluded repertoires with fewer than 30,000 or more than 120,000 public chains, plus five with anomalous nucleotide sharing. In TCRdb, the immuneACCESS table is reduced to in-frame sequences with V and J assigned. These tables do not hold every clone; where another copy was compared, an unresolved V gene accounts for under half, and the others remain unexplained. V, J and clone size derive from that table, while D and trimming were established from the DNA sequence. For this sample there are about 230,000 clones; around 80% appear just once. The leading ten clones occupy roughly 2.5% of the sample.

The clonotype was recovered from an older woman in good health and CMV-seropositive. The sequencing input was PBMCs. This receptor chain uses TRBV30 and TRBJ2-3; 13 central bases correspond to TRBD2. Read as DNA, the sequence is TGTGCCTGGAGTCCAGGGACTAGCGGGACCCATAGGGCGTATTTT. This sequence encodes CAWSPGTSGTHRAYF.